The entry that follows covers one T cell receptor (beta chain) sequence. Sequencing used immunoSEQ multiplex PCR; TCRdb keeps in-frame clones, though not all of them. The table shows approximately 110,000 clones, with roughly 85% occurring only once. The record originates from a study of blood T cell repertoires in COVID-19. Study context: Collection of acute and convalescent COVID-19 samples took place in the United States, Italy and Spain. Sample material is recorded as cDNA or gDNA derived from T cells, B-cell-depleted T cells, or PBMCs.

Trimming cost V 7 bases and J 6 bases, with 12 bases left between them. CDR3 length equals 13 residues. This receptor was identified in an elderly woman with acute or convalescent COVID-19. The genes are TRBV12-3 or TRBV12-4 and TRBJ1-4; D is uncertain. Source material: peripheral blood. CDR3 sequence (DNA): TGTGCCAGCAACGCGGCGGGGTATGAAAAACTGTTTTTT. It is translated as CASNAAGYEKLFF.